Below, one TCR beta chain is given with its context. Antigen: not known. The record originates from a study of blood T cells in healthy people across ages. Study results and caveats: Diversity figures derived from one million T cells were judged to underestimate the true value.

Using a J-beta primer mix together with a sample-barcoded 5' primer, a second PCR was run for roughly 6 to 11 cycles. TCRdb independently ran MiXCR on the 5' RACE reads; one entry per CDR3 protein. The sample has about 800,000 distinct CDR3 sequences, approximately 25% seen once. CDR3 length: 18 amino acids. The V end was cut by 0 bases, the J end by 4 bases, with 16 bases between. Looked up from germline, CDR1 is MNHNS and CDR2 is SASEGT. The same data also went into a second study, on T cells of mothers and their children.

The TCR was taken from a boy younger than 18 in good health. This chain joins TRBV6-1 and TRBJ2-6; D not certain. The specimen sequenced was blood. For the CDR3, the DNA is TGTGCCAGCAGTGAAGCGGTGGTGATGGTAACCGGGGCCAACGTCCTGACTTTC. Translation gives CASSEAVVMVTGANVLTF.